This entry concerns a single T cell receptor beta chain. Antigen unknown. This specimen comes from a study of shared clonotypes between healthy human individuals. Study context: Donors had three CD4 naive, three CD4 memory, two CD8 naive and one CD8 memory plate apiece.

Per germline, CDR1 GTSNPN and CDR2 SVGIG (reference sequence). The CDR3 covers 14 residues. The V end was cut by 2 bases, the J end by 0 bases, with 11 bases between. Produced via immunoSEQ multiplex PCR; TCRdb's table is partial and in-frame only. The sample includes about 980,000 clones, approximately 76% seen only once; the top ten take 1.5%. Study outcomes and limitations: Compared with memory subsets, naive subsets generally had larger estimated richness.

This clonotype originated in a man in his late teens or twenties in good health. Sample: memory CD4+ T cells sorted from blood. The subset: CD45RA-negative fraction. The J gene is TRBJ2-7, the V gene TRBV30; no firm D call. CDR3: CAWSPVGASYEQYF. CDR3 in DNA: TGTGCCTGGAGTCCGGTGGGCGCCTCCTACGAGCAGTACTTC.